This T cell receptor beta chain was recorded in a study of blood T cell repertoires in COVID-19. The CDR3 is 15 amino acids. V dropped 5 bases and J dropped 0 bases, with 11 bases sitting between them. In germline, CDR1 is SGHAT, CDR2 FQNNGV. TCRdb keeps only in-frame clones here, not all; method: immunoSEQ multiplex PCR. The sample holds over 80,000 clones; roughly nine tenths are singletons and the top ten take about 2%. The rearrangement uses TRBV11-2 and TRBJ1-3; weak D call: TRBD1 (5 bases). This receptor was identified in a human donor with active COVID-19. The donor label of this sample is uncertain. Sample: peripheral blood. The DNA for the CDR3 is TGTGCCAGCAGCCCGGGACTCCACTCTGGAAACACCATATATTTT. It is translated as CASSPGLHSGNTIYF.